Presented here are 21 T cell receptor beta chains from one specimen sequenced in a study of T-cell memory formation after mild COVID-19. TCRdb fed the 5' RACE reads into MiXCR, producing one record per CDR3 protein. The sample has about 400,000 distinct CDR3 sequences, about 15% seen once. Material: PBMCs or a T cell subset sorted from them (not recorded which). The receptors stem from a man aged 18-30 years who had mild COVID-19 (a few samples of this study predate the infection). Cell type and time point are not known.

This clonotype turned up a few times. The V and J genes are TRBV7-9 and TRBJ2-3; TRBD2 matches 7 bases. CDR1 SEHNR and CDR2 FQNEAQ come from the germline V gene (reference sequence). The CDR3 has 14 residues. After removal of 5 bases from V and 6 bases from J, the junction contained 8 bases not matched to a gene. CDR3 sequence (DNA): TGTGCCAGCAGCCCCGGGGAGGGCCTGGATACGCAGTATTTT. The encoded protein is CASSPGEGLDTQYF.

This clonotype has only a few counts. The CDR3 region has the DNA TGTGCCAGCAGCCAACAGACAGGGGATAGGGCCAAGCCCCAGCATTTT. Translating gives CASSQQTGDRAKPQHF. The chain couples TRBV3-1 to TRBJ1-5, with 8 bases fitting TRBD1. Germline trimming cut 2 bases from V and 8 bases from J; bases unmatched to any gene: 11. Germline-derived CDR1 and CDR2 are LGHDT and YNNKEL (reference sequence). The CDR3 totals 16 residues. Using reference TRBV3-1 and TRBJ1-5 for the parts outside the CDR3, the full variable domain is DTAVSQTPKYLVTQMGNDKSIKCEQNLGHDTMYWYKQDSKKFLKIMFSYNNKELIINETVPNRFSPKSPDKAHLNLHINSLELGDSAVYFCASSQQTGDRAKPQHFGDGTRLSIL.

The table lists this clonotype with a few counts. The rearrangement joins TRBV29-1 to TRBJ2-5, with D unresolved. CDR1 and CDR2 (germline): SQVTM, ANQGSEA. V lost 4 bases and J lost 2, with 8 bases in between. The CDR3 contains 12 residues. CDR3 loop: CSVVEVQETQYF. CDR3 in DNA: TGCAGCGTTGTTGAGGTTCAAGAGACCCAGTACTTC. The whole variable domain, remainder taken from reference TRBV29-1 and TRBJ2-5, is SAVISQKPSRDICQRGTSLTIQCQVDSQVTMMFWYRQQPGQSLTLIATANQGSEATYESGFVIDKFPISRPNLTFSTLTVSNMSPEDSSIYLCSVVEVQETQYFGPGTRLLVL.

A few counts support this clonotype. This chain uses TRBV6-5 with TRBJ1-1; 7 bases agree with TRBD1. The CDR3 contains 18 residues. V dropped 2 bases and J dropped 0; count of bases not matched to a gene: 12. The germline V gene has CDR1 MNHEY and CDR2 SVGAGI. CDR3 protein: CASSYLNPGQVMNTEAFF. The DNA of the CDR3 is TGTGCCAGCAGTTACCTAAACCCTGGACAGGTTATGAACACTGAAGCTTTCTTT.

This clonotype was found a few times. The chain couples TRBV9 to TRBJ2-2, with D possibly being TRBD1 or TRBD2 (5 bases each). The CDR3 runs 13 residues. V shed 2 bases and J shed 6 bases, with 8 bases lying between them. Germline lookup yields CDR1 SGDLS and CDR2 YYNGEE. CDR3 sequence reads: CASSVGDAGELFF. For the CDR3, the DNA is TGTGCCAGCAGCGTGGGGGACGCCGGGGAGCTGTTTTTT. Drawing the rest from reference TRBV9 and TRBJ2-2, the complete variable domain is DSGVTQTPKHLITATGQRVTLRCSPRSGDLSVYWYQQSLDQGLQFLIQYYNGEERAKGNILERFSAQQFPDLHSELNLSSLELGDSALYFCASSVGDAGELFFGEGSRLTVL.

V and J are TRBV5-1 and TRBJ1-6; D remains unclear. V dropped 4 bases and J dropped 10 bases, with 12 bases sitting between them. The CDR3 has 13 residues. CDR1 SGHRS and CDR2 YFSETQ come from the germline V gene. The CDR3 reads CASSNCPESPLHF. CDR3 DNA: TGCGCCAGCAGCAACTGCCCGGAGTCACCCCTCCACTTT. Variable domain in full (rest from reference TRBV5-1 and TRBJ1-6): KAGVTQTPRYLIKTRGQQVTLSCSPISGHRSVSWYQQTPGQGLQFLFEYFSETQRNKGNFPGRFSGRQFSNSRSEMNVSTLELGDSALYLCASSNCPESPLHFGNGTRLTVT.

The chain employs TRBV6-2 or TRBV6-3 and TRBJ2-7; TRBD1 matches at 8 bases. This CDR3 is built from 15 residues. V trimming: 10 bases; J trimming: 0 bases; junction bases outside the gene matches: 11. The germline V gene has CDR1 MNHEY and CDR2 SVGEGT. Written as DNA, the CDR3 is TGTGCCACCGGAAGGGACAGGATTGTCTCCTACGAGCAGTACGTC. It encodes CATGRDRIVSYEQYV.

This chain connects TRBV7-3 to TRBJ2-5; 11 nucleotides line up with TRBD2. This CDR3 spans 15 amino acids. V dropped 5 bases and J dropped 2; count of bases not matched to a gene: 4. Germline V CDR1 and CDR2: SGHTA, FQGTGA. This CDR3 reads CASSIVAGGQETQYF. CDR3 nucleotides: TGTGCCAGCAGCATTGTAGCGGGGGGGCAAGAGACCCAGTACTTC.

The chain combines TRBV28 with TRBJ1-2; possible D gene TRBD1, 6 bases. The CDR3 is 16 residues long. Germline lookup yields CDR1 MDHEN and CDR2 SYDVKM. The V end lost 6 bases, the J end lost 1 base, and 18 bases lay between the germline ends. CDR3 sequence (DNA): TGTGCCAGCAGCAAACAGGGCGGGGAAGATAACTATGGCTACACCTTC. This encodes CASSKQGGEDNYGYTF.

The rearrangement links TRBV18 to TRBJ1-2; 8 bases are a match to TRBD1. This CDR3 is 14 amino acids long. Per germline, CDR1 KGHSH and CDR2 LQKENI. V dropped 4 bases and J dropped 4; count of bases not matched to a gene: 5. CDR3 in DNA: TGTGCCAGCTCACTCCCGGACAGGGCCTATGGCTACACCTTC. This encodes CASSLPDRAYGYTF.

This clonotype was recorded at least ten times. CDR3 region: CASSYREQETQYF. As DNA, the CDR3 is TGTGCCAGCAGTTACAGGGAACAAGAGACCCAGTACTTC. The chain is built from TRBV6-2 or TRBV6-3 and TRBJ2-5, with D unclear. The CDR3 consists of 13 residues. Between the trimmed V and J ends, which lost 2 bases and 2 bases, there was a span of 6 bases. Per the germline V gene, CDR1 is MNHEY and CDR2 is SVGEGT.

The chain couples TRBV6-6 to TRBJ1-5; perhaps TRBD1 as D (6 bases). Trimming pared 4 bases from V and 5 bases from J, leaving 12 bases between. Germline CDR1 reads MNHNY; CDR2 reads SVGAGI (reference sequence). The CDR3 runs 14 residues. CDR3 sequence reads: CASSSREGDQPQHF. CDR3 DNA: TGTGCCAGCAGTTCGAGGGAGGGGGATCAGCCCCAGCATTTT.

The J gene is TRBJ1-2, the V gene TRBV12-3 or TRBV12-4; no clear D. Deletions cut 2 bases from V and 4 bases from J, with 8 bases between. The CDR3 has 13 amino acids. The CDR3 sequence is CASSLITAYGYTF. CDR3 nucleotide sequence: TGTGCCAGCAGTTTAATAACAGCCTATGGCTACACCTTC.

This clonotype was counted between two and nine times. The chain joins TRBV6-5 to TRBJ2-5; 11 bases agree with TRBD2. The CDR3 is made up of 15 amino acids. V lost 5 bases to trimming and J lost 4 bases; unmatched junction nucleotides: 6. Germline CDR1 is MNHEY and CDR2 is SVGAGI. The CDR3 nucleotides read TGTGCCAGCAGTACCCTAGCGGGGGGTGGAGAGACCCAGTACTTC. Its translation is CASSTLAGGGETQYF.

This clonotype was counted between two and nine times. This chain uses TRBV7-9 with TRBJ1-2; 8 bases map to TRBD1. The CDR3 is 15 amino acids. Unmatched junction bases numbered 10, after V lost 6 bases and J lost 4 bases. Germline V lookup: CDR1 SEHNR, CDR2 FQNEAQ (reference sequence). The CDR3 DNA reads TGTGCCAGCAGACCCGGACAGGGAGAATCCTATGGCTACACCTTC. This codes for CASRPGQGESYGYTF.

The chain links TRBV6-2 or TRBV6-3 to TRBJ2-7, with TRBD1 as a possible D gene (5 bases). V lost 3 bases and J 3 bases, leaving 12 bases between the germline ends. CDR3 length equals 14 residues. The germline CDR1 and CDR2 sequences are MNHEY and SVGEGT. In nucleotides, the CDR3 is TGTGCCAGCAGTTATAATTCCGACAGCTACGAGCAGTACTTC. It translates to CASSYNSDSYEQYF.

The CDR3 DNA sequence: TGTGCCAGCAGCCAAGATCCCGACTACGAGCAGTACTTC. Translation: CASSQDPDYEQYF. This rearrangement joins TRBV4-2 to TRBJ2-7; D unresolved. CDR3 length: 13 amino acids. CDR1 and CDR2 from the germline V gene are LGHNA and YNFKEQ. Trimming shortened V by 0 bases and J by 3 bases, and 6 bases separated the two germline ends.

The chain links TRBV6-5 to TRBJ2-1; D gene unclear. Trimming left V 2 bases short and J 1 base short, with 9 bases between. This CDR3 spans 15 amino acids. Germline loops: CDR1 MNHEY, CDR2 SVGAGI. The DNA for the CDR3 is TGTGCCAGCAGTTACGTGGTTGGGTCCTACAATGAGCAGTTCTTC. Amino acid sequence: CASSYVVGSYNEQFF.

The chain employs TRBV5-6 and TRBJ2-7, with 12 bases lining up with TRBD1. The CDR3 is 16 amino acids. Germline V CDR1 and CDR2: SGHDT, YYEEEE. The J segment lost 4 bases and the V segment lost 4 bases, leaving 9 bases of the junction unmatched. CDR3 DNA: TGTGCCAGCAGCCCCGCATCGGGACAGGGGGCGTACGAGCAGTACTTC. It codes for CASSPASGQGAYEQYF.

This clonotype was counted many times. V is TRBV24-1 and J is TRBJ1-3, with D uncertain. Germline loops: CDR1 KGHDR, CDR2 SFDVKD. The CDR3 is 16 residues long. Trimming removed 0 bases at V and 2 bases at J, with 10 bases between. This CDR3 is CATSDLAEPPGNTIYF. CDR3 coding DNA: TGTGCCACCAGTGATTTGGCAGAACCTCCTGGAAACACCATATATTTT.

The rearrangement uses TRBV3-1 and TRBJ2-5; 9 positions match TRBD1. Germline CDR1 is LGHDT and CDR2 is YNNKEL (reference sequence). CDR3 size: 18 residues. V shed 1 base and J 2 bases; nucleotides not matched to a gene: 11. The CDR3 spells CASSQVSGTGSLQETQYF. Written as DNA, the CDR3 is TGTGCCAGCAGCCAAGTTTCCGGGACAGGGTCACTTCAAGAGACCCAGTACTTC.